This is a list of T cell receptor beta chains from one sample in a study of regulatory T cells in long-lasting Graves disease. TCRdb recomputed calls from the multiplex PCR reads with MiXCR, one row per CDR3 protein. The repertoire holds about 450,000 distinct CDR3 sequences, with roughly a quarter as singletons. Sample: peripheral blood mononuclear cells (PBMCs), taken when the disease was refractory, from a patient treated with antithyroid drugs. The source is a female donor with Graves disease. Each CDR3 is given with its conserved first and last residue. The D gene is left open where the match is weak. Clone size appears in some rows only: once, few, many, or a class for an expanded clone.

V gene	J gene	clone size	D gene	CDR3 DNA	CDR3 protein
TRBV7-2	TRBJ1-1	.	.	TGTGCCAGCAGCTTAGAAGTCTTCACTGAAGCTTTCTTT	CASSLEVFTEAFF
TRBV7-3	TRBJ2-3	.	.	TGTGCCAGCGGGCAGGGGGAGGGTAATACGCAGTATTTT	CASGQGEGNTQYF
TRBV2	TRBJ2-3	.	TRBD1	TGTGCCAGCAGTGGGACAGGTAGCGACACAGATACGCAGTATTTT	CASSGTGSDTDTQYF
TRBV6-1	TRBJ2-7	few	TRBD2	TGTGCCACCATCGGCCTAGCGGGGCCTACGGGGGAGCAGTACTTC	CATIGLAGPTGEQYF
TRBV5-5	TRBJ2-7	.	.	TGTGCCAGCAGACTCGACGGGTTCCTACGAGAGCGGCAGTACTTC	CASRLDGFLRERQYF
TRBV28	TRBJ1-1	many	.	TGTGCCAGCTGGGACAACATGAACACTGAAGCTTTCTTT	CASWDNMNTEAFF
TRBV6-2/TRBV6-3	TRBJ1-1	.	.	TGTGCCAGCATTTGGGGGGCTCCGTTTGAAGCTTTCTTT	CASIWGAPFEAFF
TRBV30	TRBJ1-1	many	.	TGTGCCTGGAGTGCCGCGTCGACCACTGAAGCTTTCTTT	CAWSAASTTEAFF
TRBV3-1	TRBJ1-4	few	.	TGTGCCAGCAGCCTAAGGCGTCAGCAAAATGAAAAACTGTTTTTT	CASSLRRQQNEKLFF
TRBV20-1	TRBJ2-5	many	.	TGCAGTGCTATCTTCGCGCTAGCAAAGACCCAGTACTTC	CSAIFALAKTQYF
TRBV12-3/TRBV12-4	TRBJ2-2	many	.	TGTGCCAGCAGTTCCGGGTCCTACACCGGGGAGCTGTTTTTT	CASSSGSYTGELFF